These 17 T cell receptor beta chains were sequenced from one sample in a study of T cells in Graves' hyperthyroidism and ophthalmopathy. Amplified TCR beta CDR3 regions derived from RNA transcripts. HTBI primers were the set used in a first-round RT-PCR of the TCR CDR3. TCRdb redid the calling of the multiplex PCR reads with MiXCR, one entry per CDR3 protein. The sample records roughly 380,000 distinct CDR3 sequences, roughly 12% being singletons. The sequenced material came from blood. Receptors were obtained from a man aged 30 to 39 with Graves' hyperthyroidism that later progressed to Graves' ophthalmopathy.

Comment on this clonotype: This may stem from a read error, because a much larger clone lies one nucleotide away. The genes are TRBV7-6 and TRBJ2-1; no definite D call. Trimming took off 1 base at V and 3 bases at J, with 10 bases between the two ends. CDR3 size: 15 residues. The germline gives CDR1 SGHVS, CDR2 FNYEAQ. The CDR3 sequence is CASSLGPPGYNEQFF. The CDR3 bases are TGTGCCAGCAGCTTAGGACCTCCGGGCTACAATGAGCAGTTCTTC.

V usage is TRBV6-5 and J usage is TRBJ2-3; D is ambiguous. The CDR3 has 15 residues. V was trimmed by 2 bases and J by 5 bases, leaving 14 bases between them. Germline V gives CDR1 MNHEY, CDR2 SVGAGI. The CDR3: CASSYPGHTGDTQYF. In DNA form, the CDR3 reads TGTGCCAGCAGTTACCCGGGTCACACCGGAGATACGCAGTATTTT.

The chain combines TRBV7-9 with TRBJ1-2; TRBD1 agrees at 10 bases. V was pared by 5 bases and J by 11 bases, with 11 bases of the junction left unmatched. Germline V gives CDR1 SEHNR, CDR2 FQNEAQ (reference sequence). This CDR3 spans 14 amino acids. The chain's CDR3 is CASSRSGTGADYTF. The CDR3 DNA reads TGTGCCAGCAGCCGATCCGGGACAGGGGCGGATTACACCTTC.

The chain links TRBV27 to TRBJ1-5; 9 bases agree with TRBD1. Germline V gene lookup returns CDR1 MNHEY and CDR2 SMNVEV (reference sequence). J lost 11 bases, V lost 5 bases, and 10 bases had no gene match. The length of the CDR3 is 14 residues. CDR3 residues: CASSPGTGPWAQHF. The CDR3 DNA reads TGTGCCAGCAGTCCCGGGACAGGGCCCTGGGCCCAGCATTTT.

This clonotype was seen at least ten times. The chain joins TRBV28 to TRBJ2-3, with 12 positions matching TRBD2. In germline, CDR1 is MDHEN, CDR2 SYDVKM. The CDR3 loop spans 16 amino acids. V was clipped by 6 bases and J by 5 bases; unmatched bases: 9. DNA for the CDR3: TGTGCCAGCAGATACTCTAGCGGGGGGGCCGGAGATACGCAGTATTTT. Amino acid sequence: CASRYSSGGAGDTQYF.

This rearrangement joins TRBV7-8 to TRBJ2-7; tentative D call: TRBD1 (6 bases). The germline V and J ends were trimmed by 0 bases and 2 bases, with 17 bases remaining between them. Germline loops: CDR1 SGHVS, CDR2 FQNEAQ. The CDR3 loop spans 17 amino acids. For the CDR3, the DNA is TGTGCCAGCAGCTTAGCGTGGGGGCCCCAGGGTGCCTACGAGCAGTACTTC. This sequence encodes CASSLAWGPQGAYEQYF.

This clonotype appeared many times. The V and J genes are TRBV6-1 and TRBJ2-1; a weak D match, TRBD2 (6 bases). The V gene's germline CDR1 is MNHNS and CDR2 SASEGT. Trimming left V 5 bases short and J 4 bases short, with 18 bases between. This CDR3 is built from 16 residues. The CDR3 is CASSSSTVGGYNEQFF. The DNA for the CDR3 is TGTGCCAGCAGTTCATCGACTGTCGGGGGTTACAATGAGCAGTTCTTC.

The chain has TRBV7-6 and TRBJ2-3; 12 positions match TRBD1. The CDR3 consists of 15 residues. The V gene's germline CDR1 is SGHVS and CDR2 FNYEAQ. With V trimmed by 0 bases and J by 6 bases, 1 base remained unmatched. As DNA, the CDR3 is TGTGCCAGCAGCTTAGCGGGACAGGGGGCCGATACGCAGTATTTT. Protein product: CASSLAGQGADTQYF.

In its sample, this clonotype was seen many times. CDR3 in DNA: TGTGCCAGCAGCCAAGACGGGTTGGGAGCCTCCTACGAGCAGTACTTC. It specifies CASSQDGLGASYEQYF. The genes are TRBV3-1 and TRBJ2-7; D possibly corresponds to TRBD2 (5 bases). CDR1 and CDR2 (germline): LGHDT, YNNKEL (reference sequence). V lost 0 bases to trimming and J lost 0 bases, with 12 bases between them. The CDR3 has 16 amino acids.

The chain links TRBV28 to TRBJ1-5, with D perhaps matching TRBD1 (5 bases). Germline CDR1 and CDR2: MDHEN and SYDVKM. The CDR3 is made up of 17 amino acids. Deletions cut 5 bases from V and 3 bases from J, with 20 bases between. The CDR3 nucleotides read TGTGCCAGCAGTCCGCCCCTGGGCGGGGCAGTCAATCAGCCCCAGCATTTT. It specifies CASSPPLGGAVNQPQHF.

This clonotype has at least ten counts. V gene TRBV5-1 combines with J gene TRBJ2-7, with 9 bases fitting TRBD1. Losses at the gene ends were 5 bases for V and 4 bases for J; bases not matched to a gene: 7. From germline, CDR1 is SGHRS and CDR2 YFSETQ. CDR3 length: 14 amino acids. CDR3 protein: CASRAPGQGYEQYF. The CDR3 bases are TGCGCCAGCAGAGCACCGGGACAGGGTTACGAGCAGTACTTC.

This chain connects TRBV30 to TRBJ1-5; 7 nucleotides match TRBD1. This CDR3 is built from 14 residues. The germline V gene has CDR1 GTSNPN and CDR2 SVGIG (reference sequence). J was trimmed by 4 bases and V by 0 bases; bases with no gene match: 3. The CDR3 nucleotides read TGTGCCTGGAGTGTACTACAGGGGAATCAGCCCCAGCATTTT. As protein: CAWSVLQGNQPQHF.

The chain couples TRBV6-1 to TRBJ2-7, with 10 bases fitting TRBD1. CDR1 is MNHNS and CDR2 is SASEGT in the germline V gene. V shed 6 bases, J shed 3 bases, and the junction held 5 bases outside the gene matches. The CDR3 spans 14 residues. The CDR3 DNA sequence: TGTGCCAGCAGGGGGACAGGGGAAAACTACGAGCAGTACTTC. As protein: CASRGTGENYEQYF.

The sample holds many counts of this clonotype. The J gene is TRBJ1-1, the V gene TRBV24-1, with D hard to call. V lost 7 bases to trimming and J lost 1 base, with 9 bases between them. In germline, CDR1 is KGHDR, CDR2 SFDVKD. The CDR3 length is 13 residues. In DNA form, the CDR3 reads TGTGCCACCAGATCCATCGGGAACACTGAAGCTTTCTTT. Its translation: CATRSIGNTEAFF.

This clonotype appeared many times. The J gene is TRBJ2-2, the V gene TRBV5-5, with D perhaps TRBD1 (5 bases). The germline V gene encodes CDR1 SGHKS and CDR2 YYEKEE (reference sequence). V lost 1 base and J 4 bases, leaving 8 bases between the germline ends. The CDR3 totals 14 residues. CDR3 bases: TGTGCCAGCAGCTTGCAGGGCACCACCGGGGAGCTGTTTTTT. This sequence encodes CASSLQGTTGELFF.

This clonotype was detected ten times or more. This CDR3 is CASSEAGSMFF. The CDR3 DNA follows: TGTGCCAGCAGTGAAGCGGGAAGTATGTTTTTT. The rearrangement links TRBV2 to TRBJ2-2; D gene uncertain. Trimming stripped 0 bases from V and 15 bases from J, with 8 bases between. Germline CDR1 is SNHLY and CDR2 is FYNNEI. This CDR3 has 11 residues.

The CDR3 region is CASTRTGNTIYF. CDR3 bases: TGTGCCAGCACCCGGACTGGAAACACCATATATTTT. This sequence joins TRBV7-9 and TRBJ1-3, with D unresolved. The V end lost 7 bases, the J end lost 2 bases, and 6 bases lay between the germline ends. The germline CDR1 and CDR2 sequences are SEHNR and FQNEAQ (reference sequence). This CDR3 has 12 residues.